These 10 T cell receptor beta chains were sequenced from one sample in a study of PD-L1 blockade in urothelial cancer. Indicated time point: pretreatment peripheral blood. Some clones are missing from TCRdb's copy, which holds only in-frame ones; the method was immunoSEQ multiplex PCR. The data contain around 100,000 clones, roughly 91% of them singletons. The material was PBMCs, obtained around atezolizumab (anti-PD-L1) treatment. Receptor source: a man in his 60s with urothelial cancer.

The V and J genes are TRBV9 and TRBJ2-7; D is unclear. This CDR3 is built from 15 residues. V was cut by 0 bases and J by 0 bases, with 10 bases left in between. Germline V gives CDR1 SGDLS, CDR2 YYNGEE. Written as DNA, the CDR3 is TGTGCCAGCAGCGTAGAGCCAGCGCCCTCCTACGAGCAGTACTTC. This translates into CASSVEPAPSYEQYF.

J is TRBJ2-7 and V is TRBV28; 8 nucleotides line up with TRBD1. Trimming at V came to 8 bases and at J to 0 bases, leaving 6 bases not matched to a gene. Germline V lookup: CDR1 MDHEN, CDR2 SYDVKM. The length of the CDR3 is 14 residues. This chain's CDR3 is CASFHRGYSYEQYF. The DNA of the CDR3 is TGTGCCAGCTTCCACAGGGGGTACTCCTACGAGCAGTACTTC. The whole variable domain, remainder taken from reference TRBV28 and TRBJ2-7, is DVKVTQSSRYLVKRTGEKVFLECVQDMDHENMFWYRQDPGLGLRLIYFSYDVKMKEKGDIPEGYSVSREKKERFSLILESASTNQTSMYLCASFHRGYSYEQYFGPGTRLTVT.

This clone has just a few counts. The CDR3 nucleotides are TGCAGCGTGGGGGGACAGGGGCACTACGAGCAGTACTTC. As protein: CSVGGQGHYEQYF. This rearrangement joins TRBV29-1 to TRBJ2-7, with TRBD1 matching 10 bases. This CDR3 is built from 13 residues. The germline CDR1 and CDR2 sequences are SQVTM and ANQGSEA. The V gene end was trimmed by 6 bases and the J gene end by 3 bases; junction bases not matched to a gene: 5.

The chain's CDR3 is CASSADRVSYEQYF. The CDR3 coding sequence is TGTGCCAGCAGCGCGGACAGGGTGAGCTACGAGCAGTACTTC. The chain recombines TRBV6-5 with TRBJ2-5; 8 positions agree with TRBD1. Judging by the DNA end, TRBJ2-7 fits better; the J call may be wrong. Germline V gene data show CDR1 as MNHEY and CDR2 as SVGAGI. The CDR3 sequence is 14 residues long.

CDR3 bases: TGTGCTAGTGGTTTGGTACATTCCGCTAGCACAGATACGCAGTATTTT. The encoded protein is CASGLVHSASTDTQYF. The chain joins TRBV12-5 to TRBJ2-3, with unresolved D. Germline assignment: CDR1 LGHNT and CDR2 FRNRAP. The CDR3 contains 16 residues. Trimming took 0 bases from V and 0 from J, leaving 10 bases between them.

The chain is built from TRBV28 and TRBJ2-3; 7 bases are a match to TRBD1. The trim removed 5 bases at V and 3 bases at J, leaving 2 bases unmatched. Germline-derived CDR1 and CDR2 are MDHEN and SYDVKM. This CDR3 is built from 13 residues. CDR3 in amino acids: CASSTQGTDTQYF. The CDR3 bases are TGTGCCAGCAGTACACAGGGGACAGATACGCAGTATTTT.

J is TRBJ2-3 and V is TRBV15, with a possible D match to TRBD1 (6 bases). The CDR3 sequence is 16 residues long. The V end was cut by 6 bases, the J end by 8 bases, with 24 bases between. CDR1 is LNHNV, CDR2 YYDKDF, per germline (reference sequence). CDR3 residues: CATRGGGSPNSGTQYF. The CDR3 region has the DNA TGTGCCACCAGAGGTGGGGGCAGCCCCAATTCGGGTACGCAGTATTTT. Drawing the rest from reference TRBV15 and TRBJ2-3, the complete variable domain is DAMVIQNPRYQVTQFGKPVTLSCSQTLNHNVMYWYQQKSSQAPKLLFHYYDKDFNNEADTPDNFQSRRPNTSFCFLDIRSPGLGDTAMYLCATRGGGSPNSGTQYFGPGTRLTVL.

The V gene is TRBV18, the J gene TRBJ1-1; D is unclear. Trimming cost V 0 bases and J 8 bases, with 10 bases left between them. The CDR3 contains 13 residues. Germline CDR1 reads KGHSH; CDR2 reads LQKENI. This CDR3 reads CASSPPNDWEAFF. The CDR3 nucleotides are TGTGCCAGCTCACCACCGAATGACTGGGAAGCTTTCTTT.

The chain couples TRBV28 to TRBJ1-1; D might be TRBD1 (6 bases). V gave up 1 base and J gave up 4 bases, with 10 bases separating them. Germline CDR1 is MDHEN and CDR2 is SYDVKM. The length of the CDR3 is 14 residues. DNA for the CDR3: TGTGCCAGCAGTTTATCCGGACAGTTCACTGAAGCTTTCTTT. Its protein is CASSLSGQFTEAFF.

V and J are TRBV5-3 and TRBJ2-5, with 7 bases aligning to TRBD1. TRBV5-3 is sorted into the ORF group, with uncertain function. The CDR3 spans 13 residues. Trimming removed 4 bases from V and 4 bases from J; junction bases left unmatched: 4. The CDR3 nucleotides are TGTGCCAGAAGCATAGGGGGCGCAGAGACCCAGTACTTC. It encodes CARSIGGAETQYF.